These 32 T cell receptor beta chains share one sample of origin, sequenced in a study of T cell repertoires in cytomegalovirus infection (dated by TCRdb to the late 2010s). Sequencing instrument: Illumina HiSeq 1500. The public reads were quality trimmed at Q25 with fastp and then assembled into clones with MiXCR by TCRdb, keeping productive beta chains. Rows with one shared CDR3 protein collapse into an entry with the most common genes and DNA. For this sample the table gives some 390,000 distinct CDR3 sequences, of which 15% to 20% were detected only once. The ten biggest clones cover 8.7% of the sample. The sequencing sample was made of PBMCs. These receptors were obtained from a human donor in good health (CMV status not recorded). Some clones in this sample may be carry-over from other donors' samples.

This clonotype has ten or more counts. The chain joins TRBV6-2 or TRBV6-3 to TRBJ2-1; 7 bases are shared with TRBD1. V lost 4 bases, J lost 6 bases, and 18 bases stayed unmatched. The CDR3 covers 18 residues. Germline CDR1 and CDR2: MNHEY and SVGEGT. CDR3 protein: CASSSTRQRTGWGNEQFF. CDR3 nucleotides: TGTGCCAGCAGTTCCACTCGCCAACGGACAGGTTGGGGCAATGAGCAGTTCTTC.

This clonotype has more than one count but fewer than ten. The chain carries TRBV30 and TRBJ1-3; D not certain. The V and J ends lost 2 bases and 3 bases respectively, with 5 bases between them. CDR1 and CDR2 from the germline V gene are GTSNPN and SVGIG (reference sequence). This CDR3 region has 12 residues. CDR3 residues: CAWSKSGNTIYF. CDR3 nucleotides: TGTGCCTGGAGTAAGAGTGGAAACACCATATATTTT.

Ten or more counts support this clonotype. The chain carries TRBV11-2 and TRBJ2-3, with D unclear. Germline V gene data show CDR1 as SGHAT and CDR2 as FQNNGV. CDR3 length equals 13 residues. Trimming left V 1 base short and J 6 bases short, with 8 bases between. CDR3 loop: CASSLVPADTQYF. Written as DNA, the CDR3 is TGTGCCAGCAGCTTAGTCCCCGCCGATACGCAGTATTTT.

J is TRBJ2-7 and V is TRBV27, with 15 bases matching TRBD2. J gave up 5 bases and V 5 bases, and 4 bases lay outside the gene matches. The CDR3 sequence is 15 residues long. Per the germline V gene, CDR1 is MNHEY and CDR2 is SMNVEV (reference sequence). CDR3: CASSPGTSGRNEQYF. The CDR3 DNA follows: TGTGCCAGCAGTCCCGGGACTAGCGGGAGGAACGAGCAGTACTTC.

V is TRBV20-1 and J is TRBJ2-1; 10 bases line up with TRBD1. V shed 2 bases and J 5 bases; nucleotides not matched to a gene: 6. The CDR3 has 15 amino acids. Germline V gene data show CDR1 as DFQATT and CDR2 as SNEGSKA (reference sequence). CDR3 coding DNA: TGCAGTGCTAGACCCATCGGGACAGGGGACAATGAGCAGTTCTTC. It yields the protein CSARPIGTGDNEQFF.

Many counts were recorded for this clonotype. The rearrangement links TRBV6-1 to TRBJ2-1; 8 bases match TRBD2. CDR1 MNHNS and CDR2 SASEGT come from the germline V gene. With 2 bases clipped from V and 2 bases from J, the junction kept 5 bases outside the gene matches. The CDR3 runs to 16 residues. The CDR3 here is CASSEPAGGTYNEQFF. The DNA of the CDR3 is TGTGCCAGCAGTGAACCGGCGGGGGGTACCTACAATGAGCAGTTCTTC.

This clonotype was counted ten times or more. The chain employs TRBV7-2 and TRBJ1-2, with 8 nucleotides matching TRBD1. CDR3 length: 14 amino acids. V gave up 1 base and J gave up 6 bases; unmatched junction bases: 4. Germline assignment: CDR1 SGHTA and CDR2 FQGNSA. Here the CDR3 DNA reads TGTGCCAGCAGCTTAGGGCGACAGGGGCATGGCTACACCTTC. It codes for CASSLGRQGHGYTF.

This clonotype was counted only a few times. The chain combines TRBV20-1 with TRBJ2-1, with 7 bases fitting TRBD1. There are 16 residues in the CDR3. V was pared by 6 bases and J by 0 bases, with 11 bases of the junction left unmatched. Germline-derived CDR1 and CDR2 are DFQATT and SNEGSKA (reference sequence). The CDR3 reads CSAVGQIISSYNEQFF. The CDR3 DNA follows: TGCAGTGCCGTGGGACAGATAATAAGCTCCTACAATGAGCAGTTCTTC.

The table lists this clonotype with many counts. The V gene is TRBV12-3 or TRBV12-4, the J gene TRBJ1-2; D is perhaps TRBD1 (5 bases). The CDR3 runs to 13 residues. V was trimmed by 5 bases and J by 3 bases, leaving 10 bases between them. The chain's CDR3 is CASSPGIDYGYTF. CDR3 nucleotides: TGTGCCAGCAGTCCAGGGATCGACTATGGCTACACCTTC.

This clonotype appeared a few times. The CDR3 is CASSYSVVQGNGYTF. CDR3 nucleotide sequence: TGTGCCAGCAGTTACTCGGTCGTACAGGGGAATGGCTACACCTTC. This rearrangement joins TRBV6-6 to TRBJ1-2; TRBD1 matches at 7 bases. This CDR3 contains 15 residues. V was clipped by 0 bases and J by 6 bases; unmatched bases: 7. Looked up from germline, CDR1 is MNHNY and CDR2 is SVGAGI (reference sequence).

The rearrangement joins TRBV11-2 to TRBJ2-5; D unclear. Germline assignment: CDR1 SGHAT and CDR2 FQNNGV. The V end lost 4 bases, the J end lost 5 bases, and 20 bases lay between the germline ends. The CDR3 runs 16 residues. In DNA form, the CDR3 reads TGTGCCAGCAGCTCTCGCGCAGGATTCGTGGGGGAGACCCAGTACTTC. It is translated as CASSSRAGFVGETQYF.

This clonotype occurred a few times. V usage is TRBV10-3 and J usage is TRBJ2-7, with D maybe TRBD1 (6 bases). The ends were cut back, 6 bases at V and 0 bases at J, with 12 bases in the middle. Germline CDR1 reads ENHRY; CDR2 reads SYGVKD. The length of the CDR3 is 14 residues. The CDR3 sequence is CAISTGSSSYEQYF. CDR3 sequence (DNA): TGTGCCATCAGCACAGGGTCGAGCTCCTACGAGCAGTACTTC.

The V gene is TRBV7-9, the J gene TRBJ2-3, with a tentative D call TRBD1 (6 bases). Trimming took off 3 bases at V and 6 bases at J, with 13 bases between the two ends. Looked up from germline, CDR1 is SEHNR and CDR2 is FQNEAQ (reference sequence). This CDR3 is built from 14 residues. The CDR3 spells CASSFTGLADTQYF. CDR3 in DNA: TGTGCCAGCAGCTTCACAGGGCTGGCGGATACGCAGTATTTT.

This clonotype was recorded at least ten times. This CDR3 reads CASSPEGQGKRAPFEQYF. The CDR3 DNA reads TGTGCCAGTAGTCCGGAGGGACAGGGAAAGAGGGCTCCTTTTGAGCAGTACTTC. V is TRBV19 and J is TRBJ2-7, with 9 bases aligning to TRBD1. Germline CDR1 reads LNHDA; CDR2 reads SQIVND (reference sequence). This CDR3 spans 18 amino acids. Unmatched junction bases numbered 21, after V lost 5 bases and J lost 7 bases.

The sample holds many counts of this clonotype. The chain is built from TRBV11-2 and TRBJ2-1; TRBD1 matches at 8 bases. From germline, CDR1 is SGHAT and CDR2 FQNNGV. J was trimmed by 2 bases and V by 3 bases; bases with no gene match: 3. The length of the CDR3 is 15 residues. The CDR3 is CASSLTGAAYNEQFF. Written as DNA, the CDR3 is TGTGCCAGCAGCTTGACAGGGGCGGCCTACAATGAGCAGTTCTTC.

There are a few counts of this clonotype. The CDR3: CASSQGRTGFDEQFF. The CDR3 DNA follows: TGCGCCAGCAGCCAGGGTCGGACAGGGTTTGATGAGCAGTTCTTC. The chain links TRBV4-3 to TRBJ2-1; TRBD1 agrees at 8 bases. Germline V gene sequence: CDR1 LGHNA, CDR2 YSLEER. The CDR3 spans 15 residues. V lost 3 bases to trimming and J lost 8 bases; unmatched junction nucleotides: 9.

This chain links TRBV5-4 with TRBJ2-5; 10 positions match TRBD2. Germline-derived CDR1 and CDR2 are SGHNT and YYREEE (reference sequence). The CDR3 has 16 amino acids. V lost 4 bases and J lost 4; bases outside the gene matches: 10. CDR3 in DNA: TGTGCCAGCAGCGATGAGCGGCTAGCGGGGGCAGAGACCCAGTACTTC. Encoded protein: CASSDERLAGAETQYF.

The chain combines TRBV29-1 with TRBJ2-5; no firm D call. V shed 8 bases and J shed 3 bases, with 10 bases lying between them. The V gene's germline CDR1 is SQVTM and CDR2 ANQGSEA. The CDR3 spans 11 residues. The CDR3 nucleotides are TGCAGCTGTCTGGCCGAAGAGACCCAGTACTTC. Amino acids: CSCLAEETQYF.

This clonotype was seen many times. For the CDR3, the DNA is TGTGCCAGCAGCCCCCCAGGGGGCTTGGACGTGACTGAAGCTTTCTTT. The encoded protein is CASSPPGGLDVTEAFF. The gene calls are TRBV7-9 and TRBJ1-1; TRBD1 matches 8 bases. This CDR3 has 16 residues. Germline values: CDR1 SEHNR, CDR2 FQNEAQ (reference sequence). After removal of 5 bases from V and 5 bases from J, the junction contained 13 bases not matched to a gene. Based on the CDR3 plus reference TRBV7-9 and TRBJ1-1, the full variable domain is DTGVSQNPRHKITKRGQNVTFRCDPISEHNRLYWYRQTLGQGPEFLTYFQNEAQLEKSRLLSDRFSAERPKGSFSTLEIQRTEQGDSAMYLCASSPPGGLDVTEAFFGQGTRLTVV.

V is TRBV20-1 and J is TRBJ2-7; perhaps TRBD1 as D (5 bases). Germline V gene sequence: CDR1 DFQATT, CDR2 SNEGSKA (reference sequence). V was clipped by 6 bases and J by 4 bases, with 22 bases between them. The CDR3 totals 15 residues. The CDR3 DNA reads TGCAGTGCGCCCACTCCAGACAGCTACCGGTACGAGCAGTACTTC. Amino acids: CSAPTPDSYRYEQYF.

This clonotype was seen repeatedly, ten times or more. CDR3 sequence reads: CASSLAGTGAGSPTDTQYF. In DNA, the CDR3 is TGTGCCAGCAGCTTAGCGGGGACAGGGGCCGGGTCCCCCACAGATACGCAGTATTTT. The chain employs TRBV7-2 and TRBJ2-3, with 10 nucleotides matching TRBD1. This CDR3 spans 19 amino acids. With 0 bases clipped from V and 2 bases from J, the junction kept 11 bases outside the gene matches. Germline V gene sequence: CDR1 SGHTA, CDR2 FQGNSA.

V usage is TRBV18 and J usage is TRBJ2-3; no clear D. Trimming cost V 2 bases and J 6 bases, with 9 bases left between them. CDR1 and CDR2 (germline): KGHSH, LQKENI. This CDR3 region has 13 residues. In DNA form, the CDR3 reads TGTGCCAGCTCACCATATATACTGGATACGCAGTATTTT. Translation gives CASSPYILDTQYF. Using reference TRBV18 and TRBJ2-3 for the parts outside the CDR3, the full variable domain is NAGVMQNPRHLVRRRGQEARLRCSPMKGHSHVYWYRQLPEEGLKFMVYLQKENIIDESGMPKERFSAEFPKEGPSILRIQQVVRGDSAAYFCASSPYILDTQYFGPGTRLTVL.

In this sample, this clonotype turned up many times. The chain recombines TRBV7-2 with TRBJ2-5; TRBD2 matches 10 bases. V dropped 3 bases and J dropped 4; count of bases not matched to a gene: 5. CDR3 length: 15 amino acids. CDR1 is SGHTA and CDR2 is FQGNSA in the germline V gene. The CDR3 DNA is TGTGCCAGCAGCTTTTCAAGCGGGGGGGGAGAGACCCAGTACTTC. Translated, it gives CASSFSSGGGETQYF.

V and J are TRBV18 and TRBJ1-2, with TRBD1 identical over 7 bases. The CDR3 consists of 14 residues. After removal of 4 bases from V and 4 bases from J, the junction contained 6 bases not matched to a gene. Germline V gene sequence: CDR1 KGHSH, CDR2 LQKENI. The CDR3 reads CASSQGQISYGYTF. The CDR3, as DNA: TGTGCCAGCTCACAGGGACAGATATCCTATGGCTACACCTTC.

This clonotype was seen at least ten times. The V call is TRBV6-2 or TRBV6-3, the J call TRBJ2-5; the match to TRBD2 covers 7 bases. The CDR3 extends over 15 amino acids. With V trimmed by 6 bases and J by 3 bases, 10 bases remained unmatched. Germline lookup yields CDR1 MNHEY and CDR2 SVGEGT. The CDR3, as DNA: TGTGCCAGCAGGCCGCCGACTAGCCGGAAAGAGACCCAGTACTTC. Its protein product is CASRPPTSRKETQYF.

This clonotype has only a few counts. V usage is TRBV20-1 and J usage is TRBJ2-1, with D hard to call. The CDR3 covers 15 residues. The V gene's germline CDR1 is DFQATT and CDR2 SNEGSKA (reference sequence). V was cut by 0 bases and J by 6 bases, with 15 bases left in between. The CDR3 loop reads CSARDWGLVGNEQFF. Here the CDR3 DNA reads TGCAGTGCTAGAGATTGGGGTTTGGTAGGCAATGAGCAGTTCTTC.

V gene TRBV3-1 combines with J gene TRBJ2-1; D is perhaps TRBD1 or TRBD2 (5 bases each). Trimming removed 1 base from V and 8 bases from J, with 9 bases in between. Germline V gene lookup returns CDR1 LGHDT and CDR2 YNNKEL (reference sequence). The CDR3 loop spans 13 amino acids. The chain's CDR3 is CASSQVRDDEQFF. The CDR3 DNA follows: TGTGCCAGCAGCCAAGTCCGGGACGATGAGCAGTTCTTC.

This chain joins TRBV6-2 or TRBV6-3 and TRBJ1-5, with unresolved D. The length of the CDR3 is 12 residues. Germline CDR1 is MNHEY and CDR2 is SVGEGT. The V end was cut by 6 bases, the J end by 7 bases, with 10 bases between. CDR3 residues: CASSLFVQPQHF. The CDR3 DNA sequence: TGTGCCAGCAGCCTTTTTGTCCAGCCCCAGCATTTT.

This clonotype was detected many times. The chain links TRBV10-3 to TRBJ2-3; D is undetermined. The CDR3 covers 14 residues. From germline, CDR1 is ENHRY and CDR2 SYGVKD. V was cut by 10 bases and J by 1 base, with 15 bases left in between. CDR3 in amino acids: CATLPPDGTDTQYF. The DNA for the CDR3 is TGTGCCACACTACCCCCAGACGGCACAGATACGCAGTATTTT.

The V and J genes are TRBV12-3 or TRBV12-4 and TRBJ2-1; 16 positions agree with TRBD2. V shed 6 bases, J shed 8 bases, and the junction held 7 bases outside the gene matches. The CDR3 consists of 16 residues. CDR3 region: CASRYTGTSGRDEQFF. The CDR3 nucleotides are TGTGCCAGCAGATATACCGGGACTAGCGGGAGGGATGAGCAGTTCTTC.

This clonotype was observed a few times. The chain recombines TRBV2 with TRBJ2-7, with D possibly being TRBD1 (6 bases). The CDR3 contains 14 residues. CDR1 and CDR2 (germline): SNHLY, FYNNEI. The V end was cut by 3 bases, the J end by 2 bases, with 11 bases between. CDR3 in DNA: TGTGCCAGCAGTGACTTTAGGGGGACCTACGAGCAGTACTTC. The encoded protein is CASSDFRGTYEQYF.

This clonotype has ten or more counts. The genes are TRBV10-3 and TRBJ2-1; D uncertain. The CDR3 spans 16 residues. Germline CDR1 is ENHRY and CDR2 is SYGVKD. V lost 4 bases, J lost 4 bases, and 17 bases lay in between. CDR3 DNA: TGTGCCATCAGTGCAAAAGGGCGGCGGCCTTACAATGAGCAGTTCTTC. Translated: CAISAKGRRPYNEQFF.